This T cell receptor (beta chain) derives from a study of blood T cell repertoires in COVID-19. Looking at the study overall: From the United States, Italy and Spain came samples of acute and convalescent COVID-19. PBMCs, B-cell-depleted T cells, or T cells provided the cDNA or gDNA that made up the material.

Seattle cases were enrolled at active infection and followed longitudinally. The authors' processing: How many nucleated cells were present was estimated from reference gene primer amplification. The table came from immunoSEQ multiplex PCR; TCRdb's copy has only in-frame clones and leaves some out. That table furnishes V, J and clone size, whereas the DNA furnished D and trimming. The data contain around 290,000 clones, roughly nine tenths of them singletons. Per germline, CDR1 LGHDT and CDR2 YNNKEL (reference sequence). The CDR3 loop spans 15 amino acids. The V gene end was trimmed by 5 bases and the J gene end by 7 bases; junction bases not matched to a gene: 13.

J is TRBJ2-7 and V is TRBV3-1 (or the pseudogene TRBV3-2); 8 nucleotides match TRBD2. The sequence came from a woman in her 30s with COVID-19, enrolled during active disease. Sequenced material: peripheral blood. The CDR3, as DNA: TGTGCCAGCAGCTCTGCTAGCGGGTATTCGGGGGAGCAGTACTTC. Translated, it gives CASSSASGYSGEQYF.